The 20 T cell receptor beta chains in this list originate from one sample, sequenced in a study of blood T cells in healthy people across ages. PCR was performed a second time for 7 to 11 cycles using a sample-barcoded 5' primer and a J-beta primer mix. Via MiXCR, TCRdb re-called the 5' RACE reads, giving one row per CDR3 protein. The sample has roughly 1.5 million distinct CDR3 sequences; 40% to 45% are singletons. The sample consisted of blood. Receptors were obtained from a woman under 30 in good health.

The rearrangement links TRBV29-1 to TRBJ2-1; 12 bases are shared with TRBD2. The V and J ends lost 7 bases and 9 bases, in that order; junction bases with no gene match: 7. The CDR3 covers 13 residues. Germline lookup yields CDR1 SQVTM and CDR2 ANQGSEA. The CDR3 DNA follows: TGCAGCGCCGCCGGACTAGCGGGGAGTGAGCAGTTCTTC. Translation gives CSAAGLAGSEQFF.

The chain is built from TRBV7-2 and TRBJ1-5, with TRBD1 matching over 9 bases. The CDR3 length is 15 residues. Germline loops: CDR1 SGHTA, CDR2 FQGNSA. The V gene end was trimmed by 1 base and the J gene end by 5 bases; junction bases not matched to a gene: 3. This CDR3 reads CASSLGDRADQPQHF. The CDR3 DNA reads TGTGCCAGCAGCTTAGGGGACAGGGCCGATCAGCCCCAGCATTTT.

V gene TRBV12-3 or TRBV12-4 combines with J gene TRBJ2-3, with a weak D call TRBD1 (6 bases). The CDR3 extends over 17 amino acids. Trimming left V 2 bases short and J 1 base short, with 16 bases between. The CDR3 DNA reads as TGTGCCAGCAGTTTACTCCTGGGGGCGCTTGGCACAGATACGCAGTATTTT. Protein sequence: CASSLLLGALGTDTQYF.

This clonotype was counted only a few times. The J gene is TRBJ2-3, the V gene TRBV25-1, with 7 bases that match TRBD2. The CDR3 has 14 residues. J gave up 4 bases and V 6 bases, and 7 bases lay outside the gene matches. CDR1 and CDR2 from the germline V gene are MGHDK and SYGVNS. CDR3 sequence: CASRRTGGADTQYF. The CDR3 DNA reads as TGTGCCAGCAGGCGGACGGGAGGCGCAGATACGCAGTATTTT.

The chain links TRBV20-1 to TRBJ1-1; D perhaps matches TRBD1 (6 bases). Trimming removed 4 bases from V and 5 bases from J, with 14 bases in between. The CDR3 totals 13 residues. CDR1 DFQATT and CDR2 SNEGSKA come from the germline V gene (reference sequence). The CDR3 is CSAKQGWGTEAFF. In nucleotides, the CDR3 is TGCAGTGCTAAACAGGGTTGGGGGACTGAAGCTTTCTTT.

This clonotype was seen more than once but under ten times. The J gene is TRBJ2-7, the V gene TRBV27; D may be TRBD2 (6 bases). The CDR3 covers 14 residues. The V end was cut by 3 bases, the J end by 3 bases, with 12 bases between. CDR1 MNHEY and CDR2 SMNVEV come from the germline V gene (reference sequence). As DNA, the CDR3 is TGTGCCAGCAGTTTGACTAGTGGATACTACGAGCAGTACTTC. This translates into CASSLTSGYYEQYF.

This clonotype was observed a single time. One junction end disagrees with the germline gene, perhaps due to a read error. The chain combines TRBV20-1 with TRBJ2-7, with TRBD2 as a possible D gene (5 bases). The CDR3 runs to 13 residues. Germline loops: CDR1 DFQATT, CDR2 SNEGSKA (reference sequence). The CDR3 sequence: CGARATTSYEQYF. CDR3 in DNA: TGCGGTGCTAGAGCGACTACCTCCTACGAGCAGTACTTC.

This rearrangement joins TRBV27 to TRBJ2-3; tentative D call: TRBD2 (6 bases). The CDR3 totals 13 residues. Germline CDR1 is MNHEY and CDR2 is SMNVEV (reference sequence). Trimming took 3 bases from V and 7 from J, leaving 11 bases between them. CDR3: CASSFGGANTQYF. DNA for the CDR3: TGTGCCAGCAGTTTTGGCGGGGCGAATACGCAGTATTTT.

The rearrangement uses TRBV20-1 and TRBJ2-2; TRBD2 matches 8 bases. The CDR3 is made up of 14 amino acids. J lost 6 bases, V lost 8 bases, and 11 bases had no gene match. Germline loops: CDR1 DFQATT, CDR2 SNEGSKA (reference sequence). This CDR3 reads CSSWIAGTSGELFF. CDR3 nucleotide sequence: TGCAGTTCCTGGATAGCGGGAACGTCCGGGGAGCTGTTTTTT.

The chain uses TRBV30 and TRBJ1-1, with D possibly TRBD1 on 5 matching bases. V dropped 5 bases and J dropped 1 base, with 11 bases sitting between them. The CDR3 covers 13 residues. Germline V gene data show CDR1 as GTSNPN and CDR2 as SVGIG (reference sequence). As DNA, the CDR3 is TGTGCCTGGCGGGCAGGGAAGAACACTGAAGCTTTCTTT. Amino acid sequence: CAWRAGKNTEAFF.

Turning to this clonotype: Germline and junction disagree at one end, which may indicate a read error. The chain carries TRBV7-2 and TRBJ1-4; D is ambiguous. Germline values: CDR1 SGHTA, CDR2 FQGNSA. This CDR3 has 13 residues. As DNA, the CDR3 is TGTGCCAGCAGGGGCGGCATAAATGAAAAGCTGTTTTTT. Protein sequence: CASRGGINEKLFF.

V usage is TRBV3-1 and J usage is TRBJ1-1; 10 nucleotides agree with TRBD1. Trimming took 0 bases from V and 11 from J; bases not matched to a gene: 6. CDR3 length: 14 amino acids. Per germline, CDR1 LGHDT and CDR2 YNNKEL (reference sequence). CDR3 sequence reads: CASSQDTTGGRAFF. The CDR3 DNA reads as TGTGCCAGCAGCCAAGATACGACAGGGGGCAGGGCTTTCTTT.

The chain couples TRBV28 to TRBJ2-5, with D uncertain. The CDR3 totals 12 residues. The germline gives CDR1 MDHEN, CDR2 SYDVKM. The germline V and J ends were trimmed by 4 bases and 11 bases, with 14 bases remaining between them. This CDR3 reads CASSSHPHEQYF. The CDR3 nucleotides read TGTGCCAGCAGTTCCCATCCGCATGAGCAGTACTTC.

CDR3 in DNA: TGTGCCAGCAGCACCTTCGACAGGGGAGAGACCCAGTACTTC. Translated: CASSTFDRGETQYF. The genes are TRBV28 and TRBJ2-7; 8 positions agree with TRBD1. The J call could be wrong; TRBJ2-5 is a better fit for the DNA end. Germline-derived CDR1 and CDR2 are MDHEN and SYDVKM. There are 14 residues in the CDR3.

The chain combines TRBV5-1 with TRBJ2-7; weak D call: TRBD2 (6 bases). The CDR3 sequence is 15 residues long. V was shortened by 5 bases and J by 1 base, with 16 bases between the two germline ends. CDR1 and CDR2 from the germline V gene are SGHRS and YFSETQ. The CDR3 reads CASRLLRDLSYEQYF. In nucleotides, the CDR3 is TGCGCCAGCAGGCTCCTGCGGGACTTATCCTACGAGCAGTACTTC.

A few counts support this clonotype. This chain joins TRBV7-9 and TRBJ2-3; 9 bases agree with TRBD2. The CDR3 covers 20 residues. In germline, CDR1 is SEHNR, CDR2 FQNEAQ (reference sequence). Trimming at V came to 8 bases and at J to 0 bases, leaving 21 bases not matched to a gene. CDR3 sequence: CASDRERGLAGLISTDTQYF. The CDR3 region has the DNA TGTGCCAGCGACAGGGAACGGGGGCTAGCGGGACTAATTAGCACAGATACGCAGTATTTT.

On this clonotype: The conserved phenylalanine or tryptophan is not found at the CDR3 terminus, so this likely reflects a read error. The chain uses TRBV12-3 or TRBV12-4 and TRBJ2-7; TRBD1 agrees at 7 bases. This CDR3 spans 14 amino acids. V lost 5 bases and J lost 5; bases outside the gene matches: 9. Written as DNA, the CDR3 is TGTGCCAGCAGTATAAGACAGGGTTCCCACGAGCAGTACTTA. Translated, it gives CASSIRQGSHEQYL.

The rearrangement joins TRBV7-2 to TRBJ2-4; TRBD1 aligns across 7 bases. The CDR3 is 14 amino acids. CDR1 is SGHTA and CDR2 is FQGNSA in the germline V gene. Trimming took 2 bases from V and 5 from J; bases not matched to a gene: 3. CDR3 nucleotide sequence: TGTGCCAGCAGCTTATACAGGGGCGAAAACATTCAGTACTTC. Amino acid sequence: CASSLYRGENIQYF.

CDR3 in DNA: TGTGCCAGCAGCTCACTCGGTCGGGACAGCTCCTACGAGCAGTACTTC. Translation gives CASSSLGRDSSYEQYF. J is TRBJ2-7 and V is TRBV13; 7 bases agree with TRBD1. The germline V gene has CDR1 PRHDT and CDR2 FYEKMQ (reference sequence). J gave up 0 bases and V 4 bases, and 9 bases lay outside the gene matches. The CDR3 covers 16 residues.

This clonotype has more than one count but fewer than ten. The V and J genes are TRBV11-2 and TRBJ2-1, with D possibly TRBD2 on 6 matching bases. Looked up from germline, CDR1 is SGHAT and CDR2 is FQNNGV. The CDR3 loop spans 14 amino acids. Trimming left V 4 bases short and J 10 bases short, with 17 bases between. CDR3 sequence (DNA): TGTGCCAGCAGCTCCGCCCTGACTAGACGAGAGCAGTTCTTC. Its translation: CASSSALTRREQFF.